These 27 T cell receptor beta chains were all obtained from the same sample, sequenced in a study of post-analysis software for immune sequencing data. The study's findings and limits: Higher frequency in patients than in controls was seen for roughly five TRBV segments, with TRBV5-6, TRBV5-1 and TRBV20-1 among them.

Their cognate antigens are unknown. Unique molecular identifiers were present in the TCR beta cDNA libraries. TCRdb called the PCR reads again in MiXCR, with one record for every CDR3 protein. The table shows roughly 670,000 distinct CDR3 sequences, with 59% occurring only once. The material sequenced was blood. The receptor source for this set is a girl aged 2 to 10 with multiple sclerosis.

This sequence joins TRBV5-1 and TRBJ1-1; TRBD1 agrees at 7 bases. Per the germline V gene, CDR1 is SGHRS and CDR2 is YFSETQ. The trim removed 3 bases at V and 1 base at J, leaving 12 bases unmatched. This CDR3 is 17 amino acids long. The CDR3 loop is CASSSGGVRHQNTEAFF. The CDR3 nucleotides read TGCGCCAGCAGCTCAGGGGGGGTACGCCATCAGAACACTGAAGCTTTCTTT.

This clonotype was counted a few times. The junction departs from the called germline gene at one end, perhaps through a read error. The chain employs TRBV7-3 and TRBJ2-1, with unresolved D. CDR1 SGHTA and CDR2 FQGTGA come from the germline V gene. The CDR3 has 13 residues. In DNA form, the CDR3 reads TGTGCCAGCAGCTTAGGTGGCTACATTGAGCAGTTCTTC. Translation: CASSLGGYIEQFF. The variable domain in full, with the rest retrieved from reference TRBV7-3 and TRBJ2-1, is GAGVSQTPSNKVTEKGKYVELRCDPISGHTALYWYRQSLGQGPEFLIYFQGTGAADDSGLPNDRFFAVRPEGSVSTLKIQRTERGDSAVYLCASSLGGYIEQFFGPGTRLTVL.

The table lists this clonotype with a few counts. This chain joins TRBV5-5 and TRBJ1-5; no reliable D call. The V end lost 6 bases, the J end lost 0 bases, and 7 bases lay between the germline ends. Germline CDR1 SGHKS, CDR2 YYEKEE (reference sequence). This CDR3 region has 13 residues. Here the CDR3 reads CASKGASNQPQHF. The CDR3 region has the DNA TGTGCCAGCAAGGGAGCTAGCAATCAGCCCCAGCATTTT. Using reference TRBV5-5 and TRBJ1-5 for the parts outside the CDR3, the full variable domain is DAGVTQSPTHLIKTRGQQVTLRCSPISGHKSVSWYQQVLGQGPQFIFQYYEKEERGRGNFPDRFSARQFPNYSSELNVNALLLGDSALYLCASKGASNQPQHFGDGTRLSIL.

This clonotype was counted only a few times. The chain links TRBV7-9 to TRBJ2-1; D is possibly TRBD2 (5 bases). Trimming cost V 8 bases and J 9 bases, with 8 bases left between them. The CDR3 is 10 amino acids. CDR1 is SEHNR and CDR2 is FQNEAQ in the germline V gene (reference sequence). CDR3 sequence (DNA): TGTGCCAGCCGAGGACTTGAGCAGTTCTTC. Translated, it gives CASRGLEQFF.

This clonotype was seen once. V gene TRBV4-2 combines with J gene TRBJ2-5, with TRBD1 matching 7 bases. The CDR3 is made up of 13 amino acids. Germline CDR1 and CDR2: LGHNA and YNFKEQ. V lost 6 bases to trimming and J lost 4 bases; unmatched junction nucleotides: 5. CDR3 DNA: TGTGCCAGCAGTGAAGGGACAGTAGAGACCCAGTACTTC. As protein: CASSEGTVETQYF.

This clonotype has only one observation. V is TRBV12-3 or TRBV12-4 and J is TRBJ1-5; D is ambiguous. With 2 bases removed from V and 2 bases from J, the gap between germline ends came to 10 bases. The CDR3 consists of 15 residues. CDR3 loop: CASSLNKGGNQPQHF. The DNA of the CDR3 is TGTGCCAGCAGTTTAAATAAGGGAGGCAATCAGCCCCAGCATTTT.

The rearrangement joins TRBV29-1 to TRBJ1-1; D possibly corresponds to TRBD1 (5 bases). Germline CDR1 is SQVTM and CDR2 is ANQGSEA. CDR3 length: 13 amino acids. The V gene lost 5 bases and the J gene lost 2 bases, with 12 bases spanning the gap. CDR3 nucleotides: TGCAGCGTTACAGGACAAACTAACACTGAAGCTTTCTTT. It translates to CSVTGQTNTEAFF.

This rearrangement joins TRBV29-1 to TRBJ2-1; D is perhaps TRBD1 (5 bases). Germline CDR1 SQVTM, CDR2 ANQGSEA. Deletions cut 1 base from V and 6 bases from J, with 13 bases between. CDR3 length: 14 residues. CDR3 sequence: CSVEVGRSINEQFF. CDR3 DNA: TGCAGCGTTGAAGTGGGGCGATCTATCAATGAGCAGTTCTTC.

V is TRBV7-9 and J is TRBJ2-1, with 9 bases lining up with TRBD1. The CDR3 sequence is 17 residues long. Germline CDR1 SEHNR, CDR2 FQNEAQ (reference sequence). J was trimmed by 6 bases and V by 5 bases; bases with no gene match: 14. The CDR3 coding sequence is TGTGCCAGCAGCAGTCCCGGGACAGGGAAAAAACCCAATGAGCAGTTCTTC. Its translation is CASSSPGTGKKPNEQFF.

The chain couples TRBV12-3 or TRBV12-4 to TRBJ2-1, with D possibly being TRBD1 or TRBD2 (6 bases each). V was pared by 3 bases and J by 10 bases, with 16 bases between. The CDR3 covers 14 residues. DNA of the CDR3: TGTGCCAGCAGTTTTAACCACGGGGGCGGAGAGCAGTTCTTC. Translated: CASSFNHGGGEQFF.

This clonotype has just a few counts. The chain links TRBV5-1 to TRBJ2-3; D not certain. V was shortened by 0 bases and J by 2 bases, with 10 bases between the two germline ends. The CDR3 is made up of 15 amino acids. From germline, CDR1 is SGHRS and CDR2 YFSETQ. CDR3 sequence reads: CASSLDLPYTDTQYF. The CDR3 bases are TGCGCCAGCAGCTTGGACCTCCCTTACACAGATACGCAGTATTTT.

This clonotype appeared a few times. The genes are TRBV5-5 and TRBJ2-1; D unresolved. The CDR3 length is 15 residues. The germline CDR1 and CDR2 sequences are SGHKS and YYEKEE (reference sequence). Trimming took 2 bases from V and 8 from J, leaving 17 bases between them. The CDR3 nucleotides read TGTGCCAGCAGCTTCACTACCGGGTTCCGCCATGAGCAGTTCTTC. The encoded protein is CASSFTTGFRHEQFF.

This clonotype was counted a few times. The CDR3 bases are TGTGCCAGCAGCCAAGTTGAGGGGGACACTGAAGCTTTCTTT. Its protein product is CASSQVEGDTEAFF. V and J are TRBV4-2 and TRBJ1-1; perhaps TRBD1 as D (6 bases). The germline V gene encodes CDR1 LGHNA and CDR2 YNFKEQ. The ends were cut back, 1 base at V and 3 bases at J, with 9 bases in the middle. CDR3 length equals 14 residues.

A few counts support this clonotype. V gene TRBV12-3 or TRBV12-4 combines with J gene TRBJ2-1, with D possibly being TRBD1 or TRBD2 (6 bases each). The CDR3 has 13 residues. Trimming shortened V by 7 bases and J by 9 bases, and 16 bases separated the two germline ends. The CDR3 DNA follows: TGTGCCAGCAAGGTCGTGGGGGGCGGTGAGCAGTTCTTC. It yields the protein CASKVVGGGEQFF.

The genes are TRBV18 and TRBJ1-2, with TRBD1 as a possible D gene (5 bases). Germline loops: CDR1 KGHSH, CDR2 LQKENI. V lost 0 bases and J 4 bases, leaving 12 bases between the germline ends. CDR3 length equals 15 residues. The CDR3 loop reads CASSPPGGRPYGYTF. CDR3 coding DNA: TGTGCCAGCTCACCACCCGGGGGGAGGCCCTATGGCTACACCTTC. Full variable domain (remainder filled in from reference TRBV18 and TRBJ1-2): NAGVMQNPRHLVRRRGQEARLRCSPMKGHSHVYWYRQLPEEGLKFMVYLQKENIIDESGMPKERFSAEFPKEGPSILRIQQVVRGDSAAYFCASSPPGGRPYGYTFGSGTRLTVV.

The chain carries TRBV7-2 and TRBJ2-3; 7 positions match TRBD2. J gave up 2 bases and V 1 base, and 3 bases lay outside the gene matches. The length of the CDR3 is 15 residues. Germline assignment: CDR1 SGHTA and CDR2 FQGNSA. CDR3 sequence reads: CASSLVSGPTDTQYF. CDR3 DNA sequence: TGTGCCAGCAGCTTAGTTAGCGGGCCCACAGATACGCAGTATTTT.

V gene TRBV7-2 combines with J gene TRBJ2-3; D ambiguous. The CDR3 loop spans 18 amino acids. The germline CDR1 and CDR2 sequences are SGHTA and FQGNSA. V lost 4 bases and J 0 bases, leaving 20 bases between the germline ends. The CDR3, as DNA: TGTGCCAGCAGCTCAGGTTCAGGTCCTCCTACTAGCACAGATACGCAGTATTTT. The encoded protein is CASSSGSGPPTSTDTQYF.

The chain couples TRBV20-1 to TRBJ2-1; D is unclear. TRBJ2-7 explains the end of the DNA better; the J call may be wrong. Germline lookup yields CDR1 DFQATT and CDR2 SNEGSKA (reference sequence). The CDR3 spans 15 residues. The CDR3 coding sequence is TGCAGTGCGTCGGACCGTCTCTTGCCCTACAATGAGCAGTACTTC. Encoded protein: CSASDRLLPYNEQYF.

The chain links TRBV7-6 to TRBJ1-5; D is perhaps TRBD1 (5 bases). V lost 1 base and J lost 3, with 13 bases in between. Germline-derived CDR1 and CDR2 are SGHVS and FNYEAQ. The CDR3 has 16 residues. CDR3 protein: CASSLGGRRSNQPQHF. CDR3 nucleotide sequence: TGTGCCAGCAGCTTAGGGGGCAGGAGATCCAATCAGCCCCAGCATTTT.

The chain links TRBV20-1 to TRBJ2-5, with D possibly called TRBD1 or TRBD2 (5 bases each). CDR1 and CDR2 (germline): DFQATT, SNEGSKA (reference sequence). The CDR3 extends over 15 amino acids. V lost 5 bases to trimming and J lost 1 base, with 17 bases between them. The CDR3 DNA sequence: TGCAGTGCTCATTACGCCAGGGAGACCCAAGAGACCCAGTACTTC. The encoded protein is CSAHYARETQETQYF.

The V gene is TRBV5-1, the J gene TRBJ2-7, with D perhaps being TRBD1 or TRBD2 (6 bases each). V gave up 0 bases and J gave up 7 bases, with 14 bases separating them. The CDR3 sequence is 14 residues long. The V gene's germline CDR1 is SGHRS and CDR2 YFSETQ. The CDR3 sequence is CASSLAPGAREQYF. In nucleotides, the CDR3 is TGCGCCAGCAGCTTGGCACCGGGGGCGCGTGAGCAGTACTTC.

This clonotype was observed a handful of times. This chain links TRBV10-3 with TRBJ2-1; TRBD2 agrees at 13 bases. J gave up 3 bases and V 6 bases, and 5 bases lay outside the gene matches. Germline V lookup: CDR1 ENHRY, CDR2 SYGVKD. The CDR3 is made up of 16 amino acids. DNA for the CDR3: TGTGCCATCAGGGTCGGACTAGCGGGAGACTACAATGAGCAGTTCTTC. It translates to CAIRVGLAGDYNEQFF.

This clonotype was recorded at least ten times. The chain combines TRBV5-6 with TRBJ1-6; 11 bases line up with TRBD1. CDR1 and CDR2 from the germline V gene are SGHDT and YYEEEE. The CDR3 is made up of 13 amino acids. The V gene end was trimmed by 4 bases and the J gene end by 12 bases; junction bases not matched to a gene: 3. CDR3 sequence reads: CASSQDRGRPLHF. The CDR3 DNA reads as TGTGCCAGCAGCCAGGACAGGGGGCGACCCCTCCACTTT.

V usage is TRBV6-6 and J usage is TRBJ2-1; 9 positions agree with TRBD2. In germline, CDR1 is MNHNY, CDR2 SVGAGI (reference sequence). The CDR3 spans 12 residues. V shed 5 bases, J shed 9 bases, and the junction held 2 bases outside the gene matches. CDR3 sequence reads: CASSRTSAEQFF. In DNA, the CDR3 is TGTGCCAGCAGTCGGACTAGCGCTGAGCAGTTCTTC.

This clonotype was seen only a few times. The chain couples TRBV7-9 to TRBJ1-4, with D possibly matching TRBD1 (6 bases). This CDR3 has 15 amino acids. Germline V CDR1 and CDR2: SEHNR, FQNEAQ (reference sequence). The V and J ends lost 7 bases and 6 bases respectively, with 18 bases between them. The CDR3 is CASIARGGHDEKLFF. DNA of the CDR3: TGTGCCAGCATCGCTCGTGGGGGGCACGATGAAAAACTGTTTTTT. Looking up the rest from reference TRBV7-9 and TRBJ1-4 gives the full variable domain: DTGVSQNPRHKITKRGQNVTFRCDPISEHNRLYWYRQTLGQGPEFLTYFQNEAQLEKSRLLSDRFSAERPKGSFSTLEIQRTEQGDSAMYLCASIARGGHDEKLFFGSGTQLSVL.

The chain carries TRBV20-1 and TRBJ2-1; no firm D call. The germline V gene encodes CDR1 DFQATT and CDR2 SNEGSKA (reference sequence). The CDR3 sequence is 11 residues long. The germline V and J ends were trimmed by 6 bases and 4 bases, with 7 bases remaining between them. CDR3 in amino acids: CSASLYNEQFF. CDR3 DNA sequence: TGCAGTGCCTCTCTTTACAATGAGCAGTTCTTC.

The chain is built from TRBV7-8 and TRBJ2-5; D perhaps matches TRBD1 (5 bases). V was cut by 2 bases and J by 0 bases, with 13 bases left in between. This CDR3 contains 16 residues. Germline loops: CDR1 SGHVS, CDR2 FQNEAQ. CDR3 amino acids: CASSLSGIPDQETQYF. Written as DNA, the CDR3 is TGTGCCAGCAGCTTATCAGGGATTCCAGACCAAGAGACCCAGTACTTC.